Below, 23 T cell receptor beta chains from the same sample are listed, as sequenced in a study of blood T cells in healthy people across ages. Alongside a J-beta primer mix, a sample-barcoded 5' primer served in a second PCR lasting roughly 7 to 11 cycles. TCRdb reprocessed the 5' RACE reads via MiXCR and lists one record per CDR3 protein. The sample includes 600,000 or so distinct CDR3 sequences, about 28% seen only once; the top ten take around 16%. Sequencing was carried out using blood. These receptors came from a woman older than 75 in good health.

In this sample, this clonotype turned up many times. The V gene is TRBV5-1, the J gene TRBJ2-3; D not certain. The CDR3 loop spans 14 amino acids. Per the germline V gene, CDR1 is SGHRS and CDR2 is YFSETQ. The V and J ends lost 1 base and 4 bases respectively, with 10 bases between them. In nucleotides, the CDR3 is TGCGCCAGCAGCTTGATTAGTTCAGCAGATACGCAGTATTTT. Translating gives CASSLISSADTQYF.

The table lists this clonotype with many counts. The J gene is TRBJ1-2, the V gene TRBV7-3; D may be TRBD1 (5 bases). The CDR3 contains 14 residues. Trimming removed 0 bases from V and 6 bases from J, with 11 bases in between. CDR1 is SGHTA and CDR2 is FQGTGA in the germline V gene. The CDR3 DNA follows: TGTGCCAGCAGCTTAACGTTAAGGGGTGATGGCTACACCTTC. It translates to CASSLTLRGDGYTF.

This clonotype was seen ten or more times. The chain couples TRBV28 to TRBJ2-3; 8 nucleotides agree with TRBD2. CDR3 length equals 15 residues. Germline assignment: CDR1 MDHEN and CDR2 SYDVKM. With 10 bases clipped from V and 2 bases from J, the junction kept 11 bases outside the gene matches. DNA of the CDR3: TGTGCCACCCGGATTAGCGGGACCTACACAGATACGCAGTATTTT. Its translation: CATRISGTYTDTQYF.

This clonotype occurred many times. The chain employs TRBV20-1 and TRBJ2-1; 8 bases align to TRBD2. Germline CDR1 and CDR2: DFQATT and SNEGSKA (reference sequence). This CDR3 region has 13 residues. The J segment lost 7 bases and the V segment lost 3 bases, leaving 5 bases of the junction unmatched. The CDR3 loop reads CSASGGARNEQFF. DNA for the CDR3: TGCAGTGCTAGCGGGGGGGCCCGGAATGAGCAGTTCTTC.

V usage is TRBV3-1 and J usage is TRBJ2-5; D is possibly TRBD2 (7 bases). Trimming pared 2 bases from V and 5 bases from J, leaving 15 bases between. The CDR3 runs to 15 residues. From germline, CDR1 is LGHDT and CDR2 YNNKEL (reference sequence). This CDR3 reads CASSQLGGPGETQYF. In DNA, the CDR3 is TGTGCCAGCAGCCAACTGGGGGGGCCGGGGGAGACCCAGTACTTC.

This clonotype occurred many times. The genes are TRBV6-6 and TRBJ1-1; no clear D. CDR3 length equals 14 residues. Deletions cut 4 bases from V and 4 bases from J, with 13 bases between. Per the germline V gene, CDR1 is MNHNY and CDR2 is SVGAGI (reference sequence). The CDR3 DNA follows: TGTGCCAGCAGTTCCCCCTCGGAGGGCACTGAAGCTTTCTTT. This codes for CASSSPSEGTEAFF.

This clonotype was counted at least ten times. The chain carries TRBV14 and TRBJ2-7; tentative D call: TRBD2 (7 bases). In germline, CDR1 is SGHDN, CDR2 FVKESK. V lost 6 bases and J lost 6, with 12 bases in between. The CDR3 loop spans 12 amino acids. The CDR3 nucleotides are TGTGCCAGCAGAGGGGGGGCGATCGAGCAGTACTTC. Translated: CASRGGAIEQYF.

The chain is built from TRBV29-1 and TRBJ1-5; 9 positions match TRBD1. CDR1 and CDR2 (germline): SQVTM, ANQGSEA. V shed 6 bases and J 6 bases; nucleotides not matched to a gene: 9. This CDR3 region has 14 residues. DNA for the CDR3: TGCAGCGTGGGGGACAGGGTTCTGGGTCAGCCCCAGCATTTT. Its translation: CSVGDRVLGQPQHF.

This clonotype was counted between two and nine times. The genes are TRBV12-5 and TRBJ1-1; TRBD1 might be the D (5 bases). The germline V and J ends were trimmed by 5 bases and 5 bases, with 12 bases remaining between them. Germline CDR1 reads LGHNT; CDR2 reads FRNRAP. The CDR3 length is 13 residues. CDR3 region: CASGGGGITEAFF. DNA for the CDR3: TGTGCTAGTGGTGGGGGGGGTATAACTGAAGCTTTCTTT.

For this clonotype: A much larger clone is a single base away; this may be a read error. The chain recombines TRBV12-3 or TRBV12-4 with TRBJ2-6; D possibly uses TRBD1 or TRBD2 (6 bases each). This CDR3 has 15 residues. The CDR3 coding sequence is TGTGCCAGCAGCCAGAGGGGGGTTGGGGCCGACGTCCTGACTTTC. It is translated as CASSQRGVGADVLTF.

This clonotype appeared many times. This chain joins TRBV2 and TRBJ2-4; TRBD1 or TRBD2 may be the D gene (5 bases each). Germline CDR1 is SNHLY and CDR2 is FYNNEI. The CDR3 is 18 amino acids. V lost 5 bases to trimming and J lost 5 bases, with 25 bases between them. CDR3 residues: CASSYLFRDRRVENIQYF. CDR3 nucleotides: TGTGCCAGCAGTTATTTATTCCGGGACCGAAGGGTGGAAAACATTCAGTACTTC.

Of note for this clonotype: A much larger clone differs from this one at a single base, so this may be a read error. The J gene is TRBJ2-5, the V gene TRBV9; possibly TRBD2 for D (5 bases). The CDR3 consists of 14 residues. Per germline, CDR1 SGDLS and CDR2 YYNGEE. The V end was cut by 3 bases, the J end by 2 bases, with 11 bases between. CDR3 protein: CASSGDPGQETQYF. CDR3 nucleotide sequence: TGTGCCAGCAGCGGAGACCCGGGGCAAGAGACCCAGTACTTC.

At least ten counts were recorded for this clonotype. The gene calls are TRBV28 and TRBJ2-7; 7 bases align to TRBD2. This CDR3 comprises 15 residues. With 7 bases clipped from V and 5 bases from J, the junction kept 14 bases outside the gene matches. CDR1 and CDR2 from the germline V gene are MDHEN and SYDVKM. The CDR3 sequence is CASIAAAGPLDEQYF. The CDR3 DNA sequence: TGTGCCAGCATCGCGGCAGCGGGGCCCCTTGACGAGCAGTACTTC.

This clonotype was observed a handful of times. The genes are TRBV24-1 and TRBJ1-1, with 7 positions matching TRBD1. The V segment lost 9 bases and the J segment 3 bases; nucleotides outside the gene matches: 6. The CDR3 loop spans 13 amino acids. CDR1 is KGHDR and CDR2 is SFDVKD in the germline V gene. DNA of the CDR3: TGTGCCACCTCCCTTACAGGGGACACTGAAGCTTTCTTT. Its translation is CATSLTGDTEAFF.

Comment on this clonotype: Given a much more abundant clone one base away, this may be a read error. The gene calls are TRBV10-2 and TRBJ2-5, with a weak D call TRBD1 (5 bases). The CDR3 consists of 14 residues. With 6 bases removed from V and 11 bases from J, the gap between germline ends came to 22 bases. Germline V gene lookup returns CDR1 WSHSY and CDR2 SAAADI. The CDR3 nucleotides are TGCGCCAGCAGGGCCGTCAGGGCGGACAATGAGCAGTACTTC. It specifies CASRAVRADNEQYF.

Turning to this clonotype: A much larger clone differs by one base, so this may be a read error. The V gene is TRBV4-2, the J gene TRBJ2-3, with TRBD2 identical over 9 bases. Germline V gene lookup returns CDR1 LGHNA and CDR2 YNFKEQ. CDR3 size: 17 residues. V dropped 0 bases and J dropped 3; count of bases not matched to a gene: 7. CDR3 amino acids: CASSQDYRAGGTDTQYF. The CDR3 DNA sequence: TGTGCCAGCAGCCAAGATTACCGAGCGGGGGGAACAGATACGCAGTATTTT.

This clonotype was counted many times. The CDR3: CATSREGMDYEQYF. The CDR3 DNA reads TGTGCCACCAGCAGAGAAGGGATGGACTACGAGCAGTACTTC. This sequence joins TRBV15 and TRBJ2-7; D is undetermined. Germline CDR1 is LNHNV and CDR2 is YYDKDF (reference sequence). CDR3 length: 14 amino acids. V was cut by 0 bases and J by 3 bases, with 9 bases left in between.

Concerning this clonotype itself: With a much larger clone just one base away, this may be a read error. This chain joins TRBV5-5 and TRBJ1-1; D not certain. This CDR3 is built from 13 residues. Trimming removed 0 bases at V and 5 bases at J, with 8 bases between. Germline CDR1 SGHKS, CDR2 YYEKEE (reference sequence). Here the CDR3 DNA reads TGTGCCAGCAGCTTGGATACACGGACTGAAGCTTTCTTT. Protein product: CASSLDTRTEAFF.

Ten or more counts support this clonotype. The chain combines TRBV3-1 with TRBJ2-5, with D perhaps matching TRBD1 (5 bases). The V gene lost 5 bases and the J gene lost 3 bases, with 13 bases spanning the gap. Germline V gives CDR1 LGHDT, CDR2 YNNKEL (reference sequence). The CDR3 totals 14 residues. In nucleotides, the CDR3 is TGTGCCAGCAGCATTTGGGGCTACGAAGAGACCCAGTACTTC. Translated, it gives CASSIWGYEETQYF.

Ten or more counts support this clonotype. The rearrangement links TRBV5-4 to TRBJ2-5, with unresolved D. The CDR3 consists of 14 residues. Germline lookup yields CDR1 SGHNT and CDR2 YYREEE (reference sequence). V was cut by 0 bases and J by 1 base, with 7 bases left in between. Here the CDR3 reads CASSLGASQETQYF. CDR3 sequence (DNA): TGTGCCAGCAGCTTGGGGGCGAGCCAAGAGACCCAGTACTTC.

This clonotype occurred a few times. The gene calls are TRBV6-5 and TRBJ2-2, with D perhaps assigned TRBD1 or TRBD2 (6 bases each). The CDR3 totals 12 residues. From germline, CDR1 is MNHEY and CDR2 SVGAGI. V lost 6 bases and J 6 bases, leaving 8 bases between the germline ends. CDR3 DNA: TGTGCCAGCAGGAGGGGGGCCGGGGAGCTGTTTTTT. Encoded protein: CASRRGAGELFF.

V is TRBV18 and J is TRBJ1-1, with D perhaps TRBD1 (6 bases). Trimming removed 3 bases at V and 1 base at J, with 15 bases between. The CDR3 length is 16 residues. Germline loops: CDR1 KGHSH, CDR2 LQKENI. Written as DNA, the CDR3 is TGTGCCAGCTCACCCCTCGGACAACAGGGGAACACTGAAGCTTTCTTT. Amino acids: CASSPLGQQGNTEAFF. The entire variable domain, with the rest obtained from reference TRBV18 and TRBJ1-1, is as follows: NAGVMQNPRHLVRRRGQEARLRCSPMKGHSHVYWYRQLPEEGLKFMVYLQKENIIDESGMPKERFSAEFPKEGPSILRIQQVVRGDSAAYFCASSPLGQQGNTEAFFGQGTRLTVV.

V and J are TRBV7-6 and TRBJ2-1, with TRBD2 as a possible D gene (7 bases). The V end was cut by 3 bases, the J end by 7 bases, with 25 bases between. Germline V gene data show CDR1 as SGHVS and CDR2 as FNYEAQ. The CDR3 totals 18 residues. The CDR3 nucleotides are TGTGCCAGCAGCTTTAATAGGGGAGGGGGAGGGCCCTCTAATGAGCAGTTCTTC. This translates into CASSFNRGGGGPSNEQFF. Using reference TRBV7-6 and TRBJ2-1 for the parts outside the CDR3, the full variable domain is GAGVSQSPRYKVTKRGQDVALRCDPISGHVSLYWYRQALGQGPEFLTYFNYEAQQDKSGLPNDRFSAERPEGSISTLTIQRTEQRDSAMYRCASSFNRGGGGPSNEQFFGPGTRLTVL.